This T cell receptor beta chain was recorded in a study of beta chain features in type 1 diabetes. The study reverse transcribed the entire isolated RNA, so it sequenced expressed TCRB transcripts. The protocol was immunoSEQ multiplex PCR, while the TCRdb copy is restricted to in-frame clones and leaves out a portion. In the table there are about 160,000 clones, roughly 9% of which are singletons. Germline trimming cut 5 bases from V and 7 bases from J; bases unmatched to any gene: 19. Germline loops: CDR1 MNHEY, CDR2 SMNVEV (reference sequence). This CDR3 is 17 amino acids long. On this clone itself: Its target is unknown.

General study findings and limits: There was a moderate but significant shortening of TCRB CDR3s in all four CD4+ subsets of Type 1 diabetes patients.

This sequence joins TRBV27 and TRBJ1-1; 7 bases are a match to TRBD1. The sample was central memory CD4+ T cells from blood. This receptor was taken from a woman younger than 45 with type 1 diabetes. CDR3 residues: CASSTLKGAQGNGEAFF. In DNA, the CDR3 is TGTGCCAGCAGTACCCTAAAGGGGGCGCAGGGGAACGGTGAAGCTTTCTTT.